The clone carrying this T cell receptor beta chain was observed many times. The data were taken from a study of T cells in Graves' hyperthyroidism and ophthalmopathy. TCR beta CDR3 region amplification was performed from RNA transcripts. When the TCR CDR3 underwent first-round RT-PCR, the HTBI primer set was used. MiXCR, run by TCRdb on the multiplex PCR reads, gives a single entry per CDR3 protein. The repertoire has nearly 600,000 distinct CDR3 sequences, around 13% of them found once; the top ten carry 5.5% to 7.5%. CDR1 and CDR2 from the germline V gene are MNHEY and SMNVEV (reference sequence). This CDR3 region has 15 residues. J gave up 5 bases and V 5 bases, and 10 bases lay outside the gene matches.

Sequencing used blood. The chain is built from TRBV27 and TRBJ2-7; 9 bases agree with TRBD1. The clonotype comes from a woman aged 25 to 39 with Graves' hyperthyroidism that later progressed to Graves' ophthalmopathy. CDR3 residues: CASSGPGTGFNEQYF. The CDR3 nucleotides are TGTGCCAGCAGTGGCCCCGGGACAGGGTTCAACGAGCAGTACTTC.